A selection of T cell receptor beta chains follows, all from one sample in a study of T cell responses to AZD1222 COVID-19 vaccine. TCRdb's table, derived via immunoSEQ multiplex PCR, lists solely in-frame clones and lacks some. Here the sample spans around 250,000 clones, over 85% being singletons. The source was peripheral blood, collected on day 0 of AZD1222 vaccination. The receptor source for this set is an adult in good health. Each CDR3 is given with its conserved first and last residue. The D gene is left open where the match is weak. Clone size is given for some rows only: seen once, a few or many times, or a class if the clone is expanded.

clone_size: .
v_call: TRBV3-1/TRBV3-2
j_call: TRBJ1-6
d_call: TRBD1
cdr3_aa: CASSQAGQSSPLHF
cdr3_nt: TGTGCCAGCAGCCAAGCGGGACAGTCCTCACCCCTCCACTTT

clone_size: .
v_call: TRBV6-5
j_call: TRBJ1-1
d_call: .
cdr3_aa: CASSQGYTEAFF
cdr3_nt: TGTGCCAGCAGTCAGGGGTACACTGAAGCTTTCTTT

clone_size: once
v_call: TRBV4-1
j_call: TRBJ1-5
d_call: TRBD1
cdr3_aa: CASSQAGQGDQPQHF
cdr3_nt: TGCGCCAGCAGCCAAGCGGGACAGGGGGATCAGCCCCAGCATTTT

clone_size: .
v_call: TRBV27
j_call: TRBJ2-1
d_call: .
cdr3_aa: CASRGRGTYNEQFF
cdr3_nt: TGTGCCAGCAGGGGGAGAGGGACCTACAATGAGCAGTTCTTC

clone_size: .
v_call: TRBV7-8
j_call: TRBJ1-1
d_call: TRBD1
cdr3_aa: CASSPGRGLNEAFF
cdr3_nt: TGTGCCAGCAGCCCCGGCAGGGGGCTAAATGAAGCTTTCTTT

clone_size: .
v_call: TRBV27
j_call: TRBJ1-4
d_call: TRBD1
cdr3_aa: CASSLGQGNEKLFF
cdr3_nt: TGTGCCAGCAGTTTAGGACAGGGGAATGAAAAACTGTTTTTT

clone_size: .
v_call: TRBV7-8
j_call: TRBJ1-1
d_call: .
cdr3_aa: CASSFFPGRTEAFF
cdr3_nt: TGTGCCAGCAGCTTTTTTCCAGGGAGGACTGAAGCTTTCTTT

clone_size: .
v_call: TRBV19
j_call: TRBJ1-1
d_call: .
cdr3_aa: CASSIGQNTEAFF
cdr3_nt: TGTGCCAGTAGTATCGGACAGAACACTGAAGCTTTCTTT

clone_size: .
v_call: TRBV5-1
j_call: TRBJ1-4
d_call: .
cdr3_aa: CASRDDPSNEKLFF
cdr3_nt: TGCGCCAGTAGGGACGACCCGAGTAATGAAAAACTGTTTTTT

clone_size: .
v_call: TRBV12-3/TRBV12-4
j_call: TRBJ2-2
d_call: .
cdr3_aa: CASTIRPTGELFF
cdr3_nt: TGTGCCAGCACGATAAGGCCGACCGGGGAGCTGTTTTTT

clone_size: .
v_call: TRBV27
j_call: TRBJ1-6
d_call: .
cdr3_aa: CASSFSGVNSPLHF
cdr3_nt: TGTGCCAGCAGTTTTTCAGGGGTCAATTCACCCCTCCACTTT

clone_size: .
v_call: TRBV5-1
j_call: TRBJ2-7
d_call: TRBD2
cdr3_aa: CASSLGTSGGLGEQYF
cdr3_nt: TGCGCCAGCAGCTTGGGGACTAGCGGGGGACTAGGGGAGCAGTACTTC

clone_size: .
v_call: TRBV3-1/TRBV3-2
j_call: TRBJ2-7
d_call: TRBD2
cdr3_aa: CASSQDGLREGSYEQYF
cdr3_nt: TGTGCCAGCAGCCAAGATGGGTTGAGGGAGGGGTCCTACGAGCAGTACTTC

clone_size: .
v_call: TRBV9
j_call: TRBJ1-1
d_call: TRBD1
cdr3_aa: CASSSGTGDTEAFF
cdr3_nt: TGTGCCAGCAGCTCCGGGACAGGGGACACTGAAGCTTTCTTT

clone_size: .
v_call: TRBV29-1
j_call: TRBJ2-3
d_call: .
cdr3_aa: CSVELGTRGDTQYF
cdr3_nt: TGCAGCGTTGAATTGGGAACTAGGGGAGATACGCAGTATTTT

clone_size: .
v_call: TRBV9
j_call: TRBJ1-1
d_call: .
cdr3_aa: CASSPRQVPVNTEAFF
cdr3_nt: TGTGCCAGCAGCCCCCGTCAAGTGCCCGTGAACACTGAAGCTTTCTTT

clone_size: once
v_call: TRBV4-1
j_call: TRBJ1-1
d_call: .
cdr3_aa: CASSQVIHPRVTEAFF
cdr3_nt: TGCGCCAGCAGCCAAGTCATCCATCCTCGGGTGACTGAAGCTTTCTTT

clone_size: .
v_call: TRBV3-1/TRBV3-2
j_call: TRBJ2-7
d_call: TRBD1
cdr3_aa: CASSHGPGQGTYEQYF
cdr3_nt: TGTGCCAGCAGCCATGGACCGGGACAGGGGACCTACGAGCAGTACTTC

clone_size: .
v_call: TRBV9
j_call: TRBJ2-1
d_call: .
cdr3_aa: CASSVGSGTYNEQFF
cdr3_nt: TGTGCCAGCAGCGTAGGAAGCGGAACCTACAATGAGCAGTTCTTC

clone_size: .
v_call: TRBV7-8
j_call: TRBJ1-1
d_call: .
cdr3_aa: CASSLGDLNTEAFF
cdr3_nt: TGTGCCAGCAGCTTGGGGGATCTAAACACTGAAGCTTTCTTT

clone_size: .
v_call: TRBV10-3
j_call: TRBJ2-7
d_call: TRBD1
cdr3_aa: CAITSPGQTYEQYF
cdr3_nt: TGTGCCATCACCTCCCCGGGACAGACTTACGAGCAGTACTTC

clone_size: .
v_call: TRBV7-9
j_call: TRBJ2-5
d_call: .
cdr3_aa: CASSSHQETQYF
cdr3_nt: TGTGCCAGCAGCTCGCACCAAGAGACCCAGTACTTC

clone_size: .
v_call: TRBV10-2
j_call: TRBJ2-7
d_call: TRBD1
cdr3_aa: CASIQGSTYEQYF
cdr3_nt: TGCGCCAGCATACAGGGGTCTACCTACGAGCAGTACTTC

clone_size: .
v_call: TRBV12-3/TRBV12-4
j_call: TRBJ1-1
d_call: .
cdr3_aa: CASSISGTDEAFF
cdr3_nt: TGTGCCAGCAGTATATCAGGGACGGATGAAGCTTTCTTT

clone_size: .
v_call: TRBV5-4
j_call: TRBJ2-2
d_call: .
cdr3_aa: CASSLVGTGELFF
cdr3_nt: TGTGCCAGCAGCTTGGTCGGTACCGGGGAGCTGTTTTTT

clone_size: .
v_call: TRBV11-2
j_call: TRBJ1-2
d_call: .
cdr3_aa: CASSLVPSGNYGYTF
cdr3_nt: TGTGCCAGCAGCTTAGTTCCTTCCGGGAACTATGGCTACACCTTC

clone_size: .
v_call: TRBV11-2
j_call: TRBJ2-1
d_call: .
cdr3_aa: CASLPAPLDEQFF
cdr3_nt: TGTGCCAGCCTTCCCGCTCCCCTAGATGAGCAGTTCTTC

clone_size: .
v_call: TRBV7-2
j_call: TRBJ1-2
d_call: .
cdr3_aa: CASSLIPQRNYGYTF
cdr3_nt: TGTGCCAGCAGCTTAATACCACAGCGCAACTATGGCTACACCTTC

clone_size: .
v_call: TRBV6-2/TRBV6-3
j_call: TRBJ1-2
d_call: TRBD1
cdr3_aa: CASSYPRGSANYGYTF
cdr3_nt: TGTGCCAGCAGTTACCCCAGGGGGAGCGCAAACTATGGCTACACCTTC

clone_size: .
v_call: TRBV12-3/TRBV12-4
j_call: TRBJ1-1
d_call: .
cdr3_aa: CASSPRKF
cdr3_nt: TGTGCCAGCAGCCCCCGAAAATTT

clone_size: .
v_call: TRBV29-1
j_call: TRBJ2-1
d_call: .
cdr3_aa: CSVETGKGRLDEQFF
cdr3_nt: TGCAGCGTTGAAACGGGGAAAGGGCGTTTAGATGAGCAGTTCTTC

clone_size: .
v_call: TRBV28
j_call: TRBJ2-1
d_call: TRBD2
cdr3_aa: CASIRPGTSGWSSYNEQFF
cdr3_nt: TGTGCCAGCATCAGACCCGGGACTAGCGGGTGGAGCTCCTACAATGAGCAGTTCTTC

clone_size: .
v_call: TRBV11-3
j_call: TRBJ2-1
d_call: .
cdr3_aa: CASSFSPSNEQFF
cdr3_nt: TGTGCCAGCAGCTTTAGTCCGAGCAATGAGCAGTTCTTC

clone_size: .
v_call: TRBV14
j_call: TRBJ1-5
d_call: .
cdr3_aa: CASSQGAAEGSNQPQHF
cdr3_nt: TGTGCCAGCAGCCAAGGGGCGGCAGAAGGGAGCAATCAGCCCCAGCATTTT

clone_size: many
v_call: TRBV10-3
j_call: TRBJ1-1
d_call: .
cdr3_aa: CATQENTEAFF
cdr3_nt: TGTGCCACACAAGAGAACACTGAAGCTTTCTTT

clone_size: few
v_call: TRBV12-3/TRBV12-4
j_call: TRBJ1-2
d_call: .
cdr3_aa: CASSPDRLYGYTF
cdr3_nt: TGTGCCAGCAGCCCGGACAGACTTTATGGCTACACCTTC

clone_size: .
v_call: TRBV28
j_call: TRBJ1-5
d_call: .
cdr3_aa: CASSLWGVSNQPQHF
cdr3_nt: TGTGCCAGCAGTTTATGGGGGGTCAGCAATCAGCCCCAGCATTTT

clone_size: .
v_call: TRBV29-1
j_call: TRBJ2-7
d_call: .
cdr3_aa: CSVEEVADYEQYF
cdr3_nt: TGCAGCGTTGAAGAGGTGGCGGATTACGAGCAGTACTTC

clone_size: .
v_call: TRBV6-2/TRBV6-3
j_call: TRBJ2-1
d_call: .
cdr3_aa: CASSYSGRTYNEQFF
cdr3_nt: TGTGCCAGCAGTTACTCGGGAAGGACCTACAATGAGCAGTTCTTC

clone_size: .
v_call: TRBV5-4
j_call: TRBJ1-2
d_call: .
cdr3_aa: CASRDGYGYTF
cdr3_nt: TGTGCCAGCAGAGACGGATATGGCTACACCTTC

clone_size: .
v_call: TRBV2
j_call: TRBJ2-7
d_call: TRBD1
cdr3_aa: CASSDRGLGEQYF
cdr3_nt: TGTGCCAGCAGCGACAGGGGGCTGGGGGAGCAGTACTTC

clone_size: .
v_call: TRBV5-1
j_call: TRBJ2-3
d_call: TRBD2
cdr3_aa: CASSLGSQTGGADTQYF
cdr3_nt: TGCGCCAGCAGCTTGGGTTCCCAGACGGGAGGCGCAGATACGCAGTATTTT

clone_size: .
v_call: TRBV3-1/TRBV3-2
j_call: TRBJ1-5
d_call: .
cdr3_aa: CASSIDGSGNQPQHF
cdr3_nt: TGTGCCAGCAGCATCGACGGCTCTGGCAATCAGCCCCAGCATTTT

clone_size: .
v_call: TRBV7-2
j_call: TRBJ1-6
d_call: .
cdr3_aa: CASTRRATESPLHF
cdr3_nt: TGTGCCAGCACCCGGAGGGCGACGGAGTCACCCCTCCACTTT

clone_size: .
v_call: TRBV28
j_call: TRBJ1-6
d_call: TRBD1
cdr3_aa: CASSPGQGASPLHF
cdr3_nt: TGTGCCAGCAGCCCGGGACAGGGGGCTTCACCCCTCCACTTT

clone_size: .
v_call: TRBV2
j_call: TRBJ1-5
d_call: .
cdr3_aa: CASRRSNQPQHF
cdr3_nt: TGTGCCAGTCGTCGGAGCAATCAGCCCCAGCATTTT

clone_size: .
v_call: TRBV6-1
j_call: TRBJ1-6
d_call: .
cdr3_aa: CASSEARSIGSPLHF
cdr3_nt: TGTGCCAGCAGTGAAGCGCGGAGTATTGGGTCACCCCTCCACTTT

clone_size: .
v_call: TRBV9
j_call: TRBJ2-2
d_call: TRBD2
cdr3_aa: CASSAHGGRASGELFF
cdr3_nt: TGTGCCAGCAGCGCTCACGGCGGGAGGGCATCCGGGGAGCTGTTTTTT

clone_size: .
v_call: TRBV18
j_call: TRBJ2-1
d_call: .
cdr3_aa: CASSPPSSLAYNEQFF
cdr3_nt: TGTGCCAGCTCACCACCGTCTAGCTTAGCCTACAATGAGCAGTTCTTC

clone_size: .
v_call: TRBV9
j_call: TRBJ2-3
d_call: .
cdr3_aa: CASSVGISGGQGDTQYF
cdr3_nt: TGTGCCAGCAGCGTAGGAATATCAGGGGGGCAGGGAGATACGCAGTATTTT

clone_size: few
v_call: TRBV7-8
j_call: TRBJ1-5
d_call: TRBD1
cdr3_aa: CASSPGTVNQPQHF
cdr3_nt: TGTGCCAGCAGCCCAGGGACAGTCAATCAGCCCCAGCATTTT

clone_size: once
v_call: TRBV13
j_call: TRBJ1-1
d_call: .
cdr3_aa: CASSLFGGPATEAFF
cdr3_nt: TGTGCCAGCAGCTTATTCGGGGGTCCCGCCACTGAAGCTTTCTTT

clone_size: .
v_call: TRBV19
j_call: TRBJ2-2
d_call: .
cdr3_aa: CASTTGRFGGRATGELFF
cdr3_nt: TGTGCCAGTACCACCGGGCGGTTTGGAGGGCGGGCCACCGGGGAGCTGTTTTTT